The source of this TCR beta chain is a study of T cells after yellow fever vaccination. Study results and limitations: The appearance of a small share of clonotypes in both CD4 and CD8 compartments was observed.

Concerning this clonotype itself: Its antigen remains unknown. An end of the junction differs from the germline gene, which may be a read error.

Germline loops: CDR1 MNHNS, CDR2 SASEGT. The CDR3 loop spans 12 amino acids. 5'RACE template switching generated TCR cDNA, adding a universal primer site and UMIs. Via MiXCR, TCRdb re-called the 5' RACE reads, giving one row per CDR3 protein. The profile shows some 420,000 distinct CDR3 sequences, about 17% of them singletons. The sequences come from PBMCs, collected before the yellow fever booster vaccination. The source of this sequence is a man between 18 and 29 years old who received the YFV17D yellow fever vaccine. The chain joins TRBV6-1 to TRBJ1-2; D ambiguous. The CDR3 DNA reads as TGTGCCAGCAGTGAAAACAGCTATCGCTACACCTTC. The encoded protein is CASSENSYRYTF.